This T cell receptor (beta chain) was documented in a study of blood T cells in healthy people across ages. Primers used in a second PCR of roughly 6 to 11 cycles were a sample-barcoded 5' primer and a J-beta primer mix. TCRdb called the 5' RACE reads again in MiXCR, with one record for every CDR3 protein. This sample has about 1.7 million distinct CDR3 sequences, with approximately 30% found just once. This clonotype was counted ten times or more. The V and J ends lost 7 bases and 3 bases respectively, with 7 bases between them. Germline V gene sequence: CDR1 ENHRY, CDR2 SYGVKD. The CDR3 contains 13 residues.

The chain carries TRBV10-3 and TRBJ2-6; D remains ambiguous. The clonotype originates from a woman aged 25 to 39 in good health. Sequenced: blood. CDR3 DNA: TGTGCCATCAAGAAGATTGGGGCCAACGTCCTGACTTTC. It encodes CAIKKIGANVLTF.